The 14 T cell receptor beta chains given below trace back to one sample, sequenced in a study of T cells after yellow fever vaccination. In TCRdb, the 5' RACE reads were re-called with MiXCR into one record per CDR3 protein. The table lists approximately 250,000 distinct CDR3 sequences, approximately 6.7% of them singletons. The sequencing used CD4+ T cells sorted from PBMCs, collected on the day of the yellow fever booster vaccination. Every receptor here comes from a young man who received the YFV17D yellow fever vaccine.

At least ten counts were recorded for this clonotype. The chain has TRBV20-1 and TRBJ2-5; 10 positions agree with TRBD1. Per germline, CDR1 DFQATT and CDR2 SNEGSKA (reference sequence). V dropped 1 base and J dropped 4; count of bases not matched to a gene: 3. The CDR3 is made up of 14 amino acids. For the CDR3, the DNA is TGCAGTGCTAGAGTCGACAGGGGGCTAGAGACCCAGTACTTC. As protein: CSARVDRGLETQYF.

This clonotype occurred a few times. The V and J genes are TRBV20-1 and TRBJ2-3; D remains unclear. The CDR3 sequence is 13 residues long. Trimming stripped 0 bases from V and 5 bases from J, with 9 bases between. CDR1 is DFQATT, CDR2 SNEGSKA, per germline (reference sequence). The CDR3 is CSARDLGGDTQYF. The CDR3 bases are TGCAGTGCTAGAGATCTTGGCGGAGATACGCAGTATTTT.

The V gene is TRBV29-1, the J gene TRBJ2-1; TRBD2 matches 13 bases. CDR3 size: 16 residues. Trimming cost V 6 bases and J 1 base; bases outside gene matches: 6. Germline-derived CDR1 and CDR2 are SQVTM and ANQGSEA. CDR3 coding DNA: TGCAGCGTCGAATGGGGACTAGCGGGATCCTACAATGAGCAGTTCTTC. This translates into CSVEWGLAGSYNEQFF.

As regards this clonotype: One end of the junction does not line up with germline, which may come from a read error. The V and J genes are TRBV27 and TRBJ2-1; TRBD2 matches 11 bases. The CDR3 consists of 16 residues. The germline gives CDR1 MNHEY, CDR2 SMNVEV (reference sequence). CDR3 loop: CASSSQTSGTNNERFF. DNA for the CDR3: TGTGCCAGCAGTTCTCAGACTAGCGGGACCAACAATGAGCGGTTCTTC.

This clonotype turned up a few times. The chain has TRBV5-1 and TRBJ2-7, with D possibly being TRBD1 or TRBD2 (6 bases each). Germline V CDR1 and CDR2: SGHRS, YFSETQ. Trimming removed 0 bases at V and 3 bases at J, with 13 bases between. The CDR3 loop spans 15 amino acids. The CDR3 loop is CASSLGSGGDYEQYF. In DNA, the CDR3 is TGCGCCAGCAGCTTGGGGTCCGGGGGCGACTACGAGCAGTACTTC. The variable domain in full, with the rest retrieved from reference TRBV5-1 and TRBJ2-7, is KAGVTQTPRYLIKTRGQQVTLSCSPISGHRSVSWYQQTPGQGLQFLFEYFSETQRNKGNFPGRFSGRQFSNSRSEMNVSTLELGDSALYLCASSLGSGGDYEQYFGPGTRLTVT.

This rearrangement joins TRBV7-9 to TRBJ1-2, with D possibly matching TRBD1 (6 bases). The V and J ends lost 10 bases and 7 bases respectively, with 16 bases between them. The germline V gene has CDR1 SEHNR and CDR2 FQNEAQ (reference sequence). CDR3 length: 12 residues. The CDR3 protein is CAIQLGGAGYTF. DNA of the CDR3: TGTGCCATCCAGCTTGGGGGGGCTGGCTACACCTTC.

Many counts were recorded for this clonotype. The chain employs TRBV27 and TRBJ2-1; no definite D call. Germline V gene lookup returns CDR1 MNHEY and CDR2 SMNVEV (reference sequence). Trimming shortened V by 6 bases and J by 14 bases, and 8 bases separated the two germline ends. The CDR3 is made up of 9 amino acids. The chain's CDR3 is CASRDIKFF. The CDR3 DNA reads as TGTGCCAGCAGGGATATAAAGTTCTTC.

V gene TRBV30 combines with J gene TRBJ1-5; possible D gene TRBD1, 6 bases. Trimming shortened V by 4 bases and J by 5 bases, and 12 bases separated the two germline ends. This CDR3 is built from 13 residues. Per germline, CDR1 GTSNPN and CDR2 SVGIG (reference sequence). CDR3 coding DNA: TGTGCCTGGAAACAGGGTGGCGATCAGCCCCAGCATTTT. Translated, it gives CAWKQGGDQPQHF.

This clonotype was counted ten times or more. At one end, the junction sequence differs from germline, possibly due to a read error. The genes are TRBV28 and TRBJ2-7; D not certain. CDR1 is MDHEN, CDR2 SYDVKM, per germline. This CDR3 has 15 residues. The CDR3 loop is CASSTAESLSNEQYF. CDR3 bases: TGTGCCAGCAGTACGGCGGAGAGCCTCTCCAACGAGCAGTACTTC.

At least ten counts were recorded for this clonotype. The chain links TRBV7-3 to TRBJ2-1, with D perhaps matching TRBD1 or TRBD2 (5 bases each). CDR3 size: 13 residues. The V gene's germline CDR1 is SGHTA and CDR2 FQGTGA. The V and J ends lost 1 base and 10 bases respectively, with 11 bases between them. The CDR3 sequence: CASSLIRDQEQFF. The DNA for the CDR3 is TGTGCCAGCAGCTTAATCCGGGACCAAGAGCAGTTCTTC.

This clonotype appeared a few times. The chain employs TRBV25-1 and TRBJ2-7; D remains unclear. The CDR3 length is 12 residues. The V and J ends lost 3 bases and 5 bases respectively, with 8 bases between them. In germline, CDR1 is MGHDK, CDR2 SYGVNS. CDR3 DNA: TGTGCCAGCAGTGATCCCCCCCACGAGCAGTACTTC. Residues: CASSDPPHEQYF.

This clonotype was recorded many times. This sequence joins TRBV4-2 and TRBJ2-3, with D possibly matching TRBD2 (7 bases). The CDR3 covers 18 residues. Germline V gene data show CDR1 as LGHNA and CDR2 as YNFKEQ. V was clipped by 0 bases and J by 0 bases, with 16 bases between them. In DNA, the CDR3 is TGTGCCAGCAGCCAAGAAAGGGGGGGCGGCATGAGCACAGATACGCAGTATTTT. Translated: CASSQERGGGMSTDTQYF.

The rearrangement uses TRBV5-4 and TRBJ2-5; the match to TRBD2 covers 13 bases. V lost 2 bases to trimming and J lost 1 base; unmatched junction nucleotides: 2. CDR3 length: 16 residues. Germline lookup yields CDR1 SGHNT and CDR2 YYREEE (reference sequence). The CDR3 region is CASSFRLAGGQETQYF. The CDR3 DNA reads as TGTGCCAGCAGCTTCAGACTAGCGGGAGGCCAAGAGACCCAGTACTTC.

The rearrangement uses TRBV7-2 and TRBJ2-7, with TRBD2 matching over 8 bases. V was clipped by 2 bases and J by 2 bases; unmatched bases: 5. The CDR3 covers 15 residues. Germline CDR1 is SGHTA and CDR2 is FQGNSA. The CDR3 DNA reads as TGTGCCAGCAGCTTACAGTCGGGAGGGACCTACGAGCAGTACTTC. This codes for CASSLQSGGTYEQYF.